This entry lists 29 T cell receptor beta chains sequenced from one sample in a study of radiation and T cells in renal cell carcinoma. The table came from immunoSEQ multiplex PCR; TCRdb's copy has only in-frame clones and leaves some out. The table has 130,000 or so clones, less than 90% seen once. Time point indicated: baseline pretreatment blood. Indicated treatment: 15 Gy SBRT to primary tumor, nephrectomy 4 weeks later. This specimen was blood, taken from a patient whose treatment included radiotherapy and nephrectomy. These receptors came from a woman aged 45-65 years with renal cell carcinoma.

In this sample, this clone turned up a few times. The chain couples TRBV27 to TRBJ2-7; 11 nucleotides agree with TRBD2. Germline V gene lookup returns CDR1 MNHEY and CDR2 SMNVEV (reference sequence). J was trimmed by 7 bases and V by 6 bases; bases with no gene match: 8. This CDR3 has 14 residues. The CDR3 region has the DNA TGTGCCAGCAGCCTACTAGCGGGAGAGGGTGAGCAGTACTTC. Its protein is CASSLLAGEGEQYF.

The V gene is TRBV30, the J gene TRBJ2-3; D is undetermined. From germline, CDR1 is GTSNPN and CDR2 SVGIG (reference sequence). The CDR3 length is 12 residues. The germline V and J ends were trimmed by 3 bases and 6 bases, with 10 bases remaining between them. CDR3 protein: CAWRPAIDTQYF. The CDR3 nucleotides read TGTGCCTGGAGGCCCGCGATCGATACGCAGTATTTT.

The V call is TRBV10-2, the J call TRBJ2-2; D is tentatively TRBD1 or TRBD2 (5 bases each). Trimming pared 4 bases from V and 5 bases from J, leaving 17 bases between. The CDR3 extends over 16 amino acids. Per the germline V gene, CDR1 is WSHSY and CDR2 is SAAADI. CDR3 sequence: CASSVSSRGGTGELFF. As DNA, the CDR3 is TGCGCCAGCAGTGTTTCGAGTCGGGGCGGTACCGGGGAGCTGTTTTTT.

J is TRBJ1-2 and V is TRBV7-8; D is possibly TRBD1 (6 bases). This CDR3 has 14 amino acids. Between the trimmed V and J ends, which lost 5 bases and 7 bases, there was a span of 17 bases. Germline V gene data show CDR1 as SGHVS and CDR2 as FQNEAQ. The CDR3 DNA follows: TGTGCCAGCAGCCCTGACGGGGGGCTAGGTGGCTACACCTTC. Its translation: CASSPDGGLGGYTF. The full variable domain, rest sourced from reference TRBV7-8 and TRBJ1-2, is GAGVSQSPRYKVAKRGQDVALRCDPISGHVSLFWYQQALGQGPEFLTYFQNEAQLDKSGLPSDRFFAERPEGSVSTLKIQRTQQEDSAVYLCASSPDGGLGGYTFGSGTRLTVV.

This clone was detected only a few times. The genes are TRBV15 and TRBJ2-2, with no clear D. Per the germline V gene, CDR1 is LNHNV and CDR2 is YYDKDF (reference sequence). This CDR3 is 16 amino acids long. The V and J ends lost 0 bases and 3 bases respectively, with 11 bases between them. CDR3 residues: CATSRERQTHTGELFF. Written as DNA, the CDR3 is TGTGCCACCAGCAGAGAAAGGCAGACTCACACCGGGGAGCTGTTTTTT. The whole variable domain, remainder taken from reference TRBV15 and TRBJ2-2, is DAMVIQNPRYQVTQFGKPVTLSCSQTLNHNVMYWYQQKSSQAPKLLFHYYDKDFNNEADTPDNFQSRRPNTSFCFLDIRSPGLGDTAMYLCATSRERQTHTGELFFGEGSRLTVL.

The chain employs TRBV7-6 and TRBJ2-7; 10 nucleotides line up with TRBD1. Germline trimming cut 5 bases from V and 6 bases from J; bases unmatched to any gene: 7. CDR1 is SGHVS, CDR2 FNYEAQ, per germline. The CDR3 consists of 14 residues. CDR3 coding DNA: TGTGCCAGCAGCCGGGACAGGGGATCGACCGAGCAGTACTTC. It encodes CASSRDRGSTEQYF. The full variable domain, rest sourced from reference TRBV7-6 and TRBJ2-7, is GAGVSQSPRYKVTKRGQDVALRCDPISGHVSLYWYRQALGQGPEFLTYFNYEAQQDKSGLPNDRFSAERPEGSISTLTIQRTEQRDSAMYRCASSRDRGSTEQYFGPGTRLTVT.

CDR3 nucleotide sequence: TGTGCCAGCAGTGAGACAGGGTACAATGAGCAGTTCTTC. Protein: CASSETGYNEQFF. The chain combines TRBV6-1 with TRBJ2-1; 7 bases line up with TRBD1. Germline V gives CDR1 MNHNS, CDR2 SASEGT. The CDR3 has 13 amino acids. After removal of 3 bases from V and 4 bases from J, the junction contained 0 bases not matched to a gene.

The rearrangement uses TRBV6-7 and TRBJ2-7, with no clear D. TRBV6-7 is designated an ORF whose function remains uncertain. CDR3 length: 13 amino acids. Trimming left V 5 bases short and J 6 bases short, with 14 bases between. The CDR3 DNA reads TGTGCCAGCAGTCCGTCCCAGGCTCCCGAGCAGTACTTC. Protein: CASSPSQAPEQYF.

This clone came up a few times. The chain employs TRBV19 and TRBJ2-7; 10 nucleotides align to TRBD1. The CDR3 runs to 15 residues. Germline assignment: CDR1 LNHDA and CDR2 SQIVND (reference sequence). V lost 6 bases to trimming and J lost 2 bases; unmatched junction nucleotides: 7. The CDR3 is CASRDSGTGAYEQYF. CDR3 DNA: TGTGCCAGTAGGGACTCCGGGACAGGGGCCTACGAGCAGTACTTC.

The gene calls are TRBV9 and TRBJ2-2, with 8 bases that match TRBD2. The J segment lost 0 bases and the V segment lost 0 bases, leaving 7 bases of the junction unmatched. Per the germline V gene, CDR1 is SGDLS and CDR2 is YYNGEE. This CDR3 has 18 residues. CDR3 DNA sequence: TGTGCCAGCAGCGTAGCTTCCGGGGGGGCTACGAACACCGGGGAGCTGTTTTTT. This encodes CASSVASGGATNTGELFF.

The gene calls are TRBV10-3 and TRBJ2-1; D possibly matches TRBD1 or TRBD2 (6 bases each). The CDR3 loop spans 14 amino acids. Trimming stripped 10 bases from V and 9 bases from J, with 22 bases between. The V gene's germline CDR1 is ENHRY and CDR2 SYGVKD. The CDR3 DNA reads TGTGCCAGCTACCAAGGACTACTACAGGGTGAGCAGTTCTTC. This sequence encodes CASYQGLLQGEQFF.

The CDR3 reads CATTSMDEQYF. The CDR3, as DNA: TGTGCCACGACTTCCATGGACGAGCAGTACTTC. V gene TRBV6-1 combines with J gene TRBJ2-7; D call uncertain. The CDR3 spans 11 residues. The ends were cut back, 10 bases at V and 5 bases at J, with 12 bases in the middle. In germline, CDR1 is MNHNS, CDR2 SASEGT.

The rearrangement links TRBV5-1 to TRBJ2-2; 10 bases fit TRBD2. V was clipped by 4 bases and J by 2 bases; unmatched bases: 8. In germline, CDR1 is SGHRS, CDR2 YFSETQ. The CDR3 sequence is 17 residues long. The chain's CDR3 is CASSPMVAGGNTGELFF. The CDR3 bases are TGCGCCAGCAGCCCCATGGTAGCGGGAGGTAACACCGGGGAGCTGTTTTTT.

This sequence joins TRBV28 and TRBJ2-3; TRBD1 or TRBD2 may be the D gene (5 bases each). Germline-derived CDR1 and CDR2 are MDHEN and SYDVKM. The CDR3 has 13 residues. Trimming removed 3 bases from V and 5 bases from J, with 9 bases in between. In DNA form, the CDR3 reads TGTGCCAGCAGTTTGGGGGAGAAAGATACGCAGTATTTT. Translating gives CASSLGEKDTQYF.

This rearrangement joins TRBV9 to TRBJ2-7, with TRBD1 identical over 7 bases. CDR3 length: 14 residues. After removal of 4 bases from V and 1 base from J, the junction contained 5 bases not matched to a gene. Germline CDR1 SGDLS, CDR2 YYNGEE. The CDR3 spells CASSLTGQSYEQYF. CDR3 nucleotides: TGTGCCAGCAGCCTGACAGGGCAATCCTACGAGCAGTACTTC. Drawing the rest from reference TRBV9 and TRBJ2-7, the complete variable domain is DSGVTQTPKHLITATGQRVTLRCSPRSGDLSVYWYQQSLDQGLQFLIQYYNGEERAKGNILERFSAQQFPDLHSELNLSSLELGDSALYFCASSLTGQSYEQYFGPGTRLTVT.

This clone appeared a few times. The CDR3 is CASTGAGELFF. CDR3 nucleotide sequence: TGTGCCAGCACAGGGGCGGGGGAGCTGTTTTTT. V usage is TRBV10-3 and J usage is TRBJ2-2, with TRBD1 matching over 7 bases. Germline CDR1 is ENHRY and CDR2 is SYGVKD. The CDR3 runs to 11 residues. The ends lost 10 bases at V and 8 bases at J; junction bases unmatched: 4.

This clone was recorded only once. V and J are TRBV7-9 and TRBJ2-7; D perhaps matches TRBD2 (5 bases). Germline CDR1 is SEHNR and CDR2 is FQNEAQ (reference sequence). With 4 bases removed from V and 3 bases from J, the gap between germline ends came to 10 bases. The CDR3 runs 13 residues. CDR3 sequence reads: CASSSWTGYEQYF. CDR3 DNA sequence: TGTGCCAGCAGCTCCTGGACTGGCTACGAGCAGTACTTC.

This chain connects TRBV4-3 to TRBJ2-3, with no clear D. V dropped 2 bases and J dropped 6 bases, with 9 bases sitting between them. The CDR3 spans 13 residues. CDR1 is LGHNA, CDR2 YSLEER, per germline. CDR3 region: CASSQRLRDTQYF. DNA of the CDR3: TGCGCCAGCAGCCAACGCCTCCGGGATACGCAGTATTTT.

The chain is built from TRBV18 and TRBJ1-4; 10 bases fit TRBD1. The CDR3 has 15 amino acids. Germline CDR1 is KGHSH and CDR2 is LQKENI. V dropped 6 bases and J dropped 5; count of bases not matched to a gene: 6. The CDR3 nucleotides read TGTGCCAGCTCGCGGGACAGGGGATCGAATGAAAAACTGTTTTTT. Protein product: CASSRDRGSNEKLFF.

The genes are TRBV7-8 and TRBJ2-7; 8 bases match TRBD1. The germline V gene has CDR1 SGHVS and CDR2 FQNEAQ. The V and J ends lost 3 bases and 1 base, in that order; junction bases with no gene match: 2. The length of the CDR3 is 14 residues. CDR3: CASSFTGGSYEQYF. CDR3 nucleotide sequence: TGTGCCAGCAGCTTCACAGGGGGGTCCTACGAGCAGTACTTC.

This chain connects TRBV7-2 to TRBJ2-5, with TRBD2 identical over 11 bases. CDR1 and CDR2 (germline): SGHTA, FQGNSA. V dropped 3 bases and J dropped 2; count of bases not matched to a gene: 5. CDR3 length: 16 amino acids. The CDR3 reads CASSLGTSGGQETQYF. In DNA, the CDR3 is TGTGCCAGCAGCTTGGGGACTAGCGGAGGGCAAGAGACCCAGTACTTC.

This clone is deemed medium-sized. The chain combines TRBV6-4 with TRBJ2-1, with D hard to call. This CDR3 contains 13 residues. Trimming shortened V by 2 bases and J by 7 bases, and 9 bases separated the two germline ends. Germline V gives CDR1 MRHNA, CDR2 SNTAGT. The CDR3 is CASSDGFSNEQFF. The DNA of the CDR3 is TGTGCCAGCAGTGACGGTTTTTCAAATGAGCAGTTCTTC.

The chain is built from TRBV6-1 and TRBJ1-5; TRBD1 matches 8 bases. CDR3 size: 13 residues. The germline V gene encodes CDR1 MNHNS and CDR2 SASEGT. The junction had 2 bases not matched to a gene; V was cut back by 4 bases and J by 6 bases. CDR3 in amino acids: CASSGTGSQPQHF. The CDR3 bases are TGTGCCAGCAGTGGGACAGGGAGTCAGCCCCAGCATTTT.

The chain is built from TRBV6-6 and TRBJ2-2; TRBD2 is a possible D gene (6 bases). Trimming pared 2 bases from V and 10 bases from J, leaving 14 bases between. Germline CDR1 MNHNY, CDR2 SVGAGI (reference sequence). The CDR3 length is 14 residues. In DNA, the CDR3 is TGTGCCAGCAGTTACGTCAGGGAGGAGACGGAGCTGTTTTTT. It yields the protein CASSYVREETELFF.

The chain employs TRBV18 and TRBJ2-3; D may match TRBD1 or TRBD2 (7 bases each). The V gene lost 5 bases and the J gene lost 3 bases, with 15 bases spanning the gap. The CDR3 sequence is 15 residues long. The germline CDR1 and CDR2 sequences are KGHSH and LQKENI. Here the CDR3 reads CASSSTGRGTDTQYF. The DNA of the CDR3 is TGTGCCAGCTCATCGACAGGGAGGGGAACAGATACGCAGTATTTT.

This clone has only a few counts. The V gene is TRBV7-2, the J gene TRBJ1-1; maybe TRBD1 (6 bases). The V end lost 1 base, the J end lost 6 bases, and 12 bases lay between the germline ends. The CDR3 loop spans 14 amino acids. Germline CDR1 reads SGHTA; CDR2 reads FQGNSA. The CDR3 spells CASSLGTTGSEAFF. DNA for the CDR3: TGTGCCAGCAGCTTAGGGACTACAGGGTCTGAAGCTTTCTTT.

The rearrangement links TRBV5-4 to TRBJ2-7, with 7 nucleotides matching TRBD1. The CDR3 totals 15 residues. Germline loops: CDR1 SGHNT, CDR2 YYREEE (reference sequence). V gave up 3 bases and J gave up 7 bases; unmatched junction bases: 13. The chain's CDR3 is CASSSGTARLREQYF. The CDR3 DNA reads TGTGCCAGCAGCTCCGGGACAGCCAGGCTTAGGGAGCAGTACTTC.

CDR3 nucleotides: TGTGCCAGCAGCCAAGAGTACTCCTTGGGGCAGTACTTC. It codes for CASSQEYSLGQYF. V and J are TRBV14 and TRBJ2-7; D is undetermined. The CDR3 totals 13 residues. With 0 bases removed from V and 9 bases from J, the gap between germline ends came to 12 bases. Germline V gene data show CDR1 as SGHDN and CDR2 as FVKESK.

This rearrangement joins TRBV7-9 to TRBJ1-3, with 9 bases that match TRBD1. Germline V lookup: CDR1 SEHNR, CDR2 FQNEAQ (reference sequence). The CDR3 covers 14 residues. With V trimmed by 8 bases and J by 7 bases, 9 bases remained unmatched. The CDR3 region has the DNA TGTGCCAGCCTACAGGGGGCCCTTCGGAACACCATATATTTT. It codes for CASLQGALRNTIYF.